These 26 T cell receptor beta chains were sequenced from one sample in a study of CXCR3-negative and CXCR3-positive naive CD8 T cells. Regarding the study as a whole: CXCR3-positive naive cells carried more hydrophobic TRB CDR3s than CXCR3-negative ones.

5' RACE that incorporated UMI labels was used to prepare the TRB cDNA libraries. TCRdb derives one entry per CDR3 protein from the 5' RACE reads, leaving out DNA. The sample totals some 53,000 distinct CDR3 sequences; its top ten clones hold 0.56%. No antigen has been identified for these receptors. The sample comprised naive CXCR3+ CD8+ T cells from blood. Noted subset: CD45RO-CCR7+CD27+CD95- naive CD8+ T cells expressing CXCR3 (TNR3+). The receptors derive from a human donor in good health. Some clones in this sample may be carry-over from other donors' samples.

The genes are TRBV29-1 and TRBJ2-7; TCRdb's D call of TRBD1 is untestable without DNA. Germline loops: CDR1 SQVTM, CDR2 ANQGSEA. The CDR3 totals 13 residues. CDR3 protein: CSAQGPLTYEQYF.

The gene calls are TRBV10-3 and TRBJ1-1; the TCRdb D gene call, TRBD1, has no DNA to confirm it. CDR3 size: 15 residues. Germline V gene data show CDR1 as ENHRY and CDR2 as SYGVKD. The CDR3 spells CAISDPDRSNTEAFF.

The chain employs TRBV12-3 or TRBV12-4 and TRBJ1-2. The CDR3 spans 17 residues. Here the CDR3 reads CASSYPLSYNANYGYTF.

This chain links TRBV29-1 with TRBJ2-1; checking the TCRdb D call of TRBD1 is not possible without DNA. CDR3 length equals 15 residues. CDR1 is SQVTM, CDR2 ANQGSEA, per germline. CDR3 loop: CSVGIPGQGVNEQFF.

Here the CDR3 reads CASSIPGGEQFF. The chain recombines TRBV19 with TRBJ2-1; TCRdb lists TRBD1, though no DNA is available to test this call. CDR1 and CDR2 (germline): LNHDA, SQIVND (reference sequence). The CDR3 loop spans 12 amino acids.

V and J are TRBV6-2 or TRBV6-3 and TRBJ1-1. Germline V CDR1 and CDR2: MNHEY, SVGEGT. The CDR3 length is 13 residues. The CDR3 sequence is CASSYVSEVEAFF.

This CDR3 reads CASSPRKGGGVYEQYF. The gene calls are TRBV7-2 and TRBJ2-7; TCRdb reports TRBD1, a call that lacks DNA to check it against. Looked up from germline, CDR1 is SGHTA and CDR2 is FQGNSA. CDR3 size: 16 residues. Full variable domain (outside the CDR3, taken from reference TRBV7-2 and TRBJ2-7): GAGVSQSPSNKVTEKGKDVELRCDPISGHTALYWYRQSLGQGLEFLIYFQGNSAPDKSGLPSDRFSAERTGGSVSTLTIQRTQQEDSAVYLCASSPRKGGGVYEQYFGPGTRLTVT.

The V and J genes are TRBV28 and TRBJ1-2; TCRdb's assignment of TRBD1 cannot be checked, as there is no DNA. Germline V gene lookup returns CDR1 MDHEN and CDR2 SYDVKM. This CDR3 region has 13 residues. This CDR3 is CASSWDRNYGYTF.

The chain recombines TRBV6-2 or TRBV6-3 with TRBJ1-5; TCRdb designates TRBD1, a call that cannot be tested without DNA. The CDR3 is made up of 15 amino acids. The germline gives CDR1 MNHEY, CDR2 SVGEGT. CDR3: CASSKPEGWNQPQHF.

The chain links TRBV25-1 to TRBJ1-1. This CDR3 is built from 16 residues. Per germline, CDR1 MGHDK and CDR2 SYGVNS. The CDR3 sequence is CASSEYTGSVNTEAFF.

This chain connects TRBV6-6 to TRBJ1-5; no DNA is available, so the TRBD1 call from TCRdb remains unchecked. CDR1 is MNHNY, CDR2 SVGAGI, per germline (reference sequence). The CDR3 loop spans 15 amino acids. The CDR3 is CASSYGTGSNQPQHF.

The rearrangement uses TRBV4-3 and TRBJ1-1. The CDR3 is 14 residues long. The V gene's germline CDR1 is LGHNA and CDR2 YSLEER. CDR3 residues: CASSQDKGWTEAFF.

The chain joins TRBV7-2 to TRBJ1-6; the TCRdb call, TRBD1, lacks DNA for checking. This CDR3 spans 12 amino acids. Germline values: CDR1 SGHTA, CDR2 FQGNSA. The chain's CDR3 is CASSLAGGGYVF.

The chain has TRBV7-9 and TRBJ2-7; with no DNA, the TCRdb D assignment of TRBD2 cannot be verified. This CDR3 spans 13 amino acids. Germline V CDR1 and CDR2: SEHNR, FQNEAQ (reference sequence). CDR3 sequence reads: CASSPGLAGEQYF.

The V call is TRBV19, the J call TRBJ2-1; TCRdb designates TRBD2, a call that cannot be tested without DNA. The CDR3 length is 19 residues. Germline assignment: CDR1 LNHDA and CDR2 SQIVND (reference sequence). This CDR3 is CATSSDRDSRPRSYNEQFF. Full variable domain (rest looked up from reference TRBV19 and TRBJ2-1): DGGITQSPKYLFRKEGQNVTLSCEQNLNHDAMYWYRQDPGQGLRLIYYSQIVNDFQKGDIAEGYSVSREKKESFPLTVTSAQKNPTAFYLCATSSDRDSRPRSYNEQFFGPGTRLTVL.

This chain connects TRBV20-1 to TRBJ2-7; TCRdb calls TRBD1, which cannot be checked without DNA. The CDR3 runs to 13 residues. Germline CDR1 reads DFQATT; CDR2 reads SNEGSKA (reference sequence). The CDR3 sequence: CSASGGRSYEQYF.

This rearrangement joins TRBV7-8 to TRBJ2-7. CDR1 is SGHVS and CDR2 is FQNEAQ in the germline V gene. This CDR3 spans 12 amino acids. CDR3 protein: CASSLWGFEQYF.

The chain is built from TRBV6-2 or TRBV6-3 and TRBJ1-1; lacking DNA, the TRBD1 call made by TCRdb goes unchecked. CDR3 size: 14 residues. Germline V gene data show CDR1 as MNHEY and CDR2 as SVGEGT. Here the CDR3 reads CASSSRGWDTEAFF.

The CDR3: CASSPGTTYEQYF. The rearrangement joins TRBV9 to TRBJ2-7. The CDR3 runs to 13 residues. Germline V gene data show CDR1 as SGDLS and CDR2 as YYNGEE.

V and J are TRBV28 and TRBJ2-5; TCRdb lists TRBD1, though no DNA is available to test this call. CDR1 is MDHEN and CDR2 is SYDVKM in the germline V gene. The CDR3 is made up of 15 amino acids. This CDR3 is CASEGDRGLGETQYF. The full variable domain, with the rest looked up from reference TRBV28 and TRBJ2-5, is DVKVTQSSRYLVKRTGEKVFLECVQDMDHENMFWYRQDPGLGLRLIYFSYDVKMKEKGDIPEGYSVSREKKERFSLILESASTNQTSMYLCASEGDRGLGETQYFGPGTRLLVL.

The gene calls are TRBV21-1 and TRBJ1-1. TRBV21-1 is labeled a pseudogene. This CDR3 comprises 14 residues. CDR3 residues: CASSKARRGNKAFF.

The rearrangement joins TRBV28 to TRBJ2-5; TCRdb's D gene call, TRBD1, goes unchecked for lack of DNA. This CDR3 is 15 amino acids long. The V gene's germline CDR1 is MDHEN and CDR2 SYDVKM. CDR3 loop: CASTSSREVQETQYF.

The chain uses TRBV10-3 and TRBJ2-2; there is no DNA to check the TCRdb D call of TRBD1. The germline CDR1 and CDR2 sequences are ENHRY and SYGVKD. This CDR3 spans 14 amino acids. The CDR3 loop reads CAITDRERTGELFF.

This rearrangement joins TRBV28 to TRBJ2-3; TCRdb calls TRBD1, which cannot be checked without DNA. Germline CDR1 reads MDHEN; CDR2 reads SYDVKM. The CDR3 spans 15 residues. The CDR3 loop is CASSPPRGGRDTQYF.

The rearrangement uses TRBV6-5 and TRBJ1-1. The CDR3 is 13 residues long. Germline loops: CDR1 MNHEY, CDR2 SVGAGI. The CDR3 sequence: CASRLNMNTEAFF.

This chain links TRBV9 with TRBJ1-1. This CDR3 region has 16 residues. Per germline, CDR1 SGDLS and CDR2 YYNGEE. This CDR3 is CASSAPAGPQGPEAFF.